These 8 T cell receptor beta chains share one sample of origin, sequenced in a study of blood T cell repertoires in COVID-19. Sequenced by immunoSEQ multiplex PCR; TCRdb stores in-frame clones only, minus some. Here the sample spans 50,000 to 75,000 clones, 85% to 90% being singletons. Sample: peripheral blood. Receptor source: a woman in her forties or fifties with active or convalescent COVID-19.

On this clone itself: At one of its ends the junction is not consistent with the germline gene, which may arise from a read error. The rearrangement uses TRBV12-3 or TRBV12-4 and TRBJ1-6; 8 bases line up with TRBD1. This CDR3 comprises 13 residues. In DNA, the CDR3 is TGTGCCAGCAGCTTAGGACAGGGAGGTCCCCTCCACTTT. Translating it yields CASSLGQGGPLHF.

The chain couples TRBV2 to TRBJ2-3; D perhaps matches TRBD2 (6 bases). Trimming removed 8 bases from V and 2 bases from J, with 14 bases in between. Looked up from germline, CDR1 is SNHLY and CDR2 is FYNNEI. The CDR3 is 14 amino acids. CDR3 residues: CASRSGTSTDTQYF. The CDR3 DNA reads as TGTGCCAGCCGATCCGGGACTTCCACAGATACGCAGTATTTT. Full variable domain (rest looked up from reference TRBV2 and TRBJ2-3): EPEVTQTPSHQVTQMGQEVILRCVPISNHLYFYWYRQILGQKVEFLVSFYNNEISEKSEIFDDQFSVERPDGSNFTLKIRSTKLEDSAMYFCASRSGTSTDTQYFGPGTRLTVL.

The chain recombines TRBV18 with TRBJ1-1, with 9 bases that match TRBD1. The trim removed 2 bases at V and 1 base at J, leaving 8 bases unmatched. Germline V gene data show CDR1 as KGHSH and CDR2 as LQKENI. This CDR3 has 17 residues. The CDR3 nucleotides are TGTGCCAGCTCACCAAGGGGACAGGGCAGTGGGAACACTGAAGCTTTCTTT. It encodes CASSPRGQGSGNTEAFF.

The chain has TRBV13 and TRBJ1-3, with TRBD1 matching over 9 bases. The CDR3 is 18 residues long. CDR1 and CDR2 from the germline V gene are PRHDT and FYEKMQ (reference sequence). The V segment lost 3 bases and the J segment 0 bases; nucleotides outside the gene matches: 9. The CDR3 protein is CASSFGTGHLSSGNTIYF. CDR3 DNA sequence: TGTGCCAGCAGCTTCGGGACAGGGCACCTCAGCTCTGGAAACACCATATATTTT.

The chain employs TRBV9 and TRBJ1-2, with 8 bases identical to TRBD1. Germline CDR1 SGDLS, CDR2 YYNGEE. This CDR3 is 14 amino acids long. V trimming: 2 bases; J trimming: 8 bases; junction bases outside the gene matches: 8. In DNA, the CDR3 is TGTGCCAGCAGCGTGGGGACAGGCAGGGAGGGCTACACCTTC. Amino acids: CASSVGTGREGYTF.

As concerns this clone: Other DNA sequences from this sample encode an identical CDR3 as well. The chain carries TRBV7-3 and TRBJ1-1; maybe TRBD1 (5 bases). V was trimmed by 6 bases and J by 1 base, leaving 9 bases between them. CDR3 length equals 13 residues. Looked up from germline, CDR1 is SGHTA and CDR2 is FQGTGA. As DNA, the CDR3 is TGTGCCAGCAGTCTTGACAGGAACACTGAAGCTTTCTTT. Its protein is CASSLDRNTEAFF. Full variable domain (rest looked up from reference TRBV7-3 and TRBJ1-1): GAGVSQTPSNKVTEKGKYVELRCDPISGHTALYWYRQSLGQGPEFLIYFQGTGAADDSGLPNDRFFAVRPEGSVSTLKIQRTERGDSAVYLCASSLDRNTEAFFGQGTRLTVV.

V usage is TRBV27 and J usage is TRBJ1-5; D is unresolved. This CDR3 has 13 amino acids. V lost 5 bases, J lost 5 bases, and 10 bases lay in between. CDR1 MNHEY and CDR2 SMNVEV come from the germline V gene (reference sequence). CDR3 DNA sequence: TGTGCCAGCAGTCTCCTACCCCATCAGCCCCAGCATTTT. This encodes CASSLLPHQPQHF.

V gene TRBV25-1 combines with J gene TRBJ2-7; D perhaps matches TRBD2 (6 bases). The CDR3 runs to 15 residues. Germline CDR1 and CDR2: MGHDK and SYGVNS. The V gene lost 1 base and the J gene lost 2 bases, with 12 bases spanning the gap. The CDR3 bases are TGTGCCAGCAGTGAATGGGGGGAACTCACCTACGAGCAGTACTTC. Amino acids: CASSEWGELTYEQYF.